This T cell receptor beta chain derives from a study of blood T cell repertoires in COVID-19. For the study at large: Acute-phase and convalescent COVID-19 samples originated in the United States, Italy and Spain.

Method: immunoSEQ multiplex PCR; TCRdb's copy keeps in-frame clones and lacks some. Of 300,000 to 350,000 clones in the sample, 85% to 95% were seen once. This receptor was obtained from a woman in her twenties or thirties who had been exposed to COVID-19. What was sequenced was PBMCs or T cells enriched from blood (not recorded which).

DNA of the CDR3: TGTGCCACCAGTGCCAGGGGGCCATCGGATACGCAGTATTTT. Encoded protein: CATSARGPSDTQYF. The V call is TRBV24-1, the J call TRBJ2-3, with 8 bases fitting TRBD1. J gave up 6 bases and V 5 bases, and 6 bases lay outside the gene matches. This CDR3 has 14 residues. Germline CDR1 KGHDR, CDR2 SFDVKD.